The clone carrying this TCR beta chain was counted a few times. No antigen is known for it. Roughly 30,000 T cell genomes (about 270 ng DNA) went into each PBMC replicate. In the authors' methods: ImmunoSEQ sequences covered only the junction and lacked quality scores; filtering therefore differed. Using immunoSEQ multiplex PCR, the repertoire was profiled, and TCRdb retains in-frame clones only, with some absent. V and J calls and clone size are those listed in that table; D and trimming were worked out from the DNA. The sample has under 600,000 clones; around 76% are singletons. These data are taken from a study of shared clonotypes between healthy human individuals. Study-wide results and caveats: Represented diversity (both genetic and exposure-history) was limited by the small number of donors. An effect of sequencing depth on clonotype sharing among donors was expected.

CDR3 length: 15 residues. Germline V gene sequence: CDR1 LGHNA, CDR2 YNFKEQ. The V gene end was trimmed by 1 base and the J gene end by 1 base; junction bases not matched to a gene: 3. The receptor was isolated from a middle-aged woman in good health. Some clones in this sample may be carry-over from other donors' samples. Sequenced material: PBMCs. The chain joins TRBV4-2 to TRBJ2-5; 7 nucleotides line up with TRBD2. CDR3: CASSQVLAPQETQYF. Here the CDR3 DNA reads TGTGCCAGCAGCCAAGTACTAGCGCCCCAAGAGACCCAGTACTTC.